The 5 T cell receptor beta chains given below trace back to one sample, sequenced in a study of OX40 agonist ivuxolimab in advanced cancers. Method: immunoSEQ multiplex PCR; TCRdb's copy keeps in-frame clones and lacks some. The sample includes over 15,000 clones, roughly 80% seen only once; the top ten take over 3.5%. Source: CD4+ or CD8+ T cells sorted from blood, taken in a trial of the OX40 agonist ivuxolimab. The receptors were sampled from an adult with an advanced solid tumor such as melanoma, head and neck, liver or kidney cancer.

V is TRBV4-1 and J is TRBJ2-5, with a possible D match to TRBD2 (6 bases). Trimming stripped 1 base from V and 2 bases from J, with 14 bases between. The CDR3 runs to 16 residues. Germline values: CDR1 MGHRA, CDR2 YSYEKL. Here the CDR3 DNA reads TGCGCCAGCAGCCAAGGGGCCCTCGGAGGGCAAGAGACCCAGTACTTC. Its protein product is CASSQGALGGQETQYF.

CDR3 loop: CASGPGEVFEQYF. The CDR3 DNA reads as TGTGCCAGCGGACCCGGAGAGGTTTTCGAGCAGTACTTC. V usage is TRBV5-5 and J usage is TRBJ2-7; D uncertain. There are 13 residues in the CDR3. V was shortened by 7 bases and J by 6 bases, with 17 bases between the two germline ends. Germline CDR1 and CDR2: SGHKS and YYEKEE (reference sequence).

This clone was seen a single time. The chain couples TRBV11-2 to TRBJ1-3; D is unclear. The CDR3 is made up of 13 amino acids. Germline assignment: CDR1 SGHAT and CDR2 FQNNGV. V was clipped by 0 bases and J by 7 bases, with 7 bases between them. This CDR3 is CASSLDRANTIYF. The CDR3 DNA is TGTGCCAGCAGCTTAGATCGGGCGAACACCATATATTTT.

This clone was recorded only once. The gene calls are TRBV6-5 and TRBJ2-7, with D perhaps TRBD2 (5 bases). Trimming left V 5 bases short and J 1 base short, with 12 bases between. Germline V gene sequence: CDR1 MNHEY, CDR2 SVGAGI. This CDR3 region has 14 residues. The CDR3 reads CASSLRRTSYEQYF. The CDR3 region has the DNA TGTGCCAGCAGTCTACGACGGACTTCCTACGAGCAGTACTTC.

The chain joins TRBV9 to TRBJ1-2; TRBD1 agrees at 7 bases. This CDR3 has 11 residues. The V and J ends lost 7 bases and 10 bases, in that order; junction bases with no gene match: 7. Germline lookup yields CDR1 SGDLS and CDR2 YYNGEE. CDR3 region: CASGRQGAYTF. The CDR3, as DNA: TGTGCCAGCGGACGACAGGGCGCCTACACCTTC.